This TCR beta chain was recovered during a study of T cells after yellow fever vaccination. General observations from the study: The booster response re-showed most primary clones: approximately 95% CD4, around 85% CD8.

The V end lost 1 base, the J end lost 5 bases, and 8 bases lay between the germline ends. Per the germline V gene, CDR1 is DFQATT and CDR2 is SNEGSKA (reference sequence). The CDR3 contains 12 residues. As TCR cDNA was made by 5'RACE template switching, a universal primer site and UMIs were added. MiXCR, applied by TCRdb to the 5' RACE reads, yields one record per CDR3 protein. Of roughly 310,000 distinct CDR3 sequences listed, more than 8.5% are singletons. Regarding this clonotype: Its antigen is currently unknown.

The V call is TRBV20-1, the J call TRBJ2-5; D uncertain. The input for sequencing was PBMCs, taken on the day of the first yellow fever vaccination. The clonotype originates from a man aged 18 to 30 who received the YFV17D yellow fever vaccine. This CDR3 reads CSARATYETQYF. CDR3 nucleotide sequence: TGCAGTGCTAGAGCGACCTATGAGACCCAGTACTTC.